One and the same sample provided the 11 T cell receptor beta chains below, sequenced in a study of cytomegalovirus exposure and HLA in healthy donors. Researchers ran the PCR with 60 Vbeta and 13 Jbeta primers. Sequencing was performed with immunoSEQ multiplex PCR; in TCRdb, only in-frame clones are kept and a portion is missing. The table includes some 180,000 clones, around 75% detected once. The sample was PBMCs. The source of these receptors is a male donor in good health and CMV-seronegative.

The chain has TRBV19 and TRBJ1-5; a possible D gene is TRBD1 (6 bases). The CDR3 runs to 16 residues. The germline V and J ends were trimmed by 2 bases and 0 bases, with 11 bases remaining between them. Germline V gives CDR1 LNHDA, CDR2 SQIVND (reference sequence). CDR3 region: CASSITRQVSNQPQHF. The CDR3 nucleotides are TGTGCCAGTAGTATAACCCGACAGGTTAGCAATCAGCCCCAGCATTTT.

About this clone itself: In this CDR3 the conserved last residue, phenylalanine or tryptophan, is missing, so a read error is likely. The DNA is omitted, as the CDR3 cannot be located on it reliably, and the CDR3 follows TCRdb's listing. The gene calls are TRBV9 and TRBJ1-1; the table's TRBD1 call for D was not verified on the DNA. CDR1 SGDLS and CDR2 YYNGEE come from the germline V gene. Counting both end residues, the CDR3 totals 11 amino acids. CDR3 protein: CASSVVLGTGD.

The V and J genes are TRBV30 and TRBJ2-1, with D hard to call. Trimming stripped 0 bases from V and 3 bases from J, with 9 bases between. The germline CDR1 and CDR2 sequences are GTSNPN and SVGIG (reference sequence). This CDR3 spans 14 amino acids. As DNA, the CDR3 is TGTGCCTGGAGTGTACGGAGTAGCTACAATGAGCAGTTCTTC. Residues: CAWSVRSSYNEQFF.

The chain uses TRBV6-5 and TRBJ2-5, with D tentatively TRBD1 (5 bases). This CDR3 spans 14 amino acids. CDR1 is MNHEY, CDR2 SVGAGI, per germline. The V gene lost 4 bases and the J gene lost 0 bases, with 9 bases spanning the gap. CDR3 coding DNA: TGTGCCAGCAGTTTCTACAGGTACCAAGAGACCCAGTACTTC. This translates into CASSFYRYQETQYF.

This clone occurred a few times. The chain employs TRBV21-1 and TRBJ2-1; the table calls TRBD2, which could not be checked here. TRBV21-1 is termed a pseudogene. The CDR3 runs 15 residues. The CDR3 loop reads CASTDLAGSYNEQFF. The CDR3 nucleotides read TGTGCCAGCACCGACCTAGCGGGGTCCTACAATGAGCAGTTCTTC.

This clone has at least ten counts. This chain links TRBV19 with TRBJ1-2, with 7 nucleotides matching TRBD1. The CDR3 runs to 14 residues. The V segment lost 4 bases and the J segment 7 bases; nucleotides outside the gene matches: 9. Germline CDR1 LNHDA, CDR2 SQIVND (reference sequence). This CDR3 reads CASSTQGGLGGYTF. The CDR3 nucleotides are TGTGCCAGTAGTACCCAGGGGGGATTGGGTGGCTACACCTTC.

This chain uses TRBV2 with TRBJ2-3; possible D gene TRBD2, 5 bases. Germline V lookup: CDR1 SNHLY, CDR2 FYNNEI. This CDR3 contains 14 residues. V was cut by 8 bases and J by 7 bases, with 19 bases left in between. The chain's CDR3 is CASLEAGGGYTQYF. CDR3 nucleotides: TGTGCCAGCCTCGAGGCAGGAGGAGGTTATACGCAGTATTTT.

With respect to this clone: Other DNA sequences in this sample translate to the same CDR3. The V and J genes are TRBV10-3 and TRBJ1-1; 9 bases match TRBD1. The CDR3 sequence is 15 residues long. V shed 4 bases, J shed 5 bases, and the junction held 8 bases outside the gene matches. CDR1 ENHRY and CDR2 SYGVKD come from the germline V gene. The CDR3 reads CAISGGTGRGTEAFF. The CDR3 coding sequence is TGTGCCATCAGTGGGGGGACAGGGCGGGGGACTGAAGCTTTCTTT.

This clone has only a few counts. The chain carries TRBV10-3 and TRBJ1-5, with D maybe TRBD1 (6 bases). CDR3 length: 15 amino acids. V shed 0 bases and J shed 5 bases, with 11 bases lying between them. Germline V gene lookup returns CDR1 ENHRY and CDR2 SYGVKD. CDR3: CAISESRGGDQPQHF. The DNA of the CDR3 is TGTGCCATCAGTGAGTCAAGGGGGGGCGATCAGCCCCAGCATTTT.

The chain recombines TRBV6-5 with TRBJ2-7, with D hard to call. The CDR3 has 15 residues. Trimming shortened V by 7 bases and J by 3 bases, and 19 bases separated the two germline ends. Germline-derived CDR1 and CDR2 are MNHEY and SVGAGI. CDR3 region: CASTTSASSYYEQYF. Written as DNA, the CDR3 is TGTGCCAGCACAACCTCAGCGAGCAGCTACTACGAGCAGTACTTC.

Comment on this clone: One end of the junction is discordant with germline, which a read error may explain. Other DNA variants within this sample encode the same CDR3. The chain is built from TRBV12-5 and TRBJ2-7; D call uncertain. CDR3 length: 13 residues. The germline V gene encodes CDR1 LGHNT and CDR2 FRNRAP. This CDR3 is CASGSRVRSEQYF. DNA for the CDR3: TGTGCCAGTGGTTCACGGGTCCGCTCGGAGCAGTACTTC.